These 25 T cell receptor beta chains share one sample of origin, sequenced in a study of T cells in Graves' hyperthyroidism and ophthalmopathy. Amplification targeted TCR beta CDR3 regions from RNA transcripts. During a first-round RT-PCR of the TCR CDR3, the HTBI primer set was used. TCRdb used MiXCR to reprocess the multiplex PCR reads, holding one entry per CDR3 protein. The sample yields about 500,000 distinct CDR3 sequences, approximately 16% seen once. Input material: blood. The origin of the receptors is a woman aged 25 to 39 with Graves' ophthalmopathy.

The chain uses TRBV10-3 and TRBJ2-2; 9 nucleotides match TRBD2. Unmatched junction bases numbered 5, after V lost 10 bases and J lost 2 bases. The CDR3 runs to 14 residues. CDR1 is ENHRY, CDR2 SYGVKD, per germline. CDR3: CATRTSVNTGELFF. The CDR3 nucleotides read TGTGCCACCCGGACTAGCGTCAACACCGGGGAGCTGTTTTTT.

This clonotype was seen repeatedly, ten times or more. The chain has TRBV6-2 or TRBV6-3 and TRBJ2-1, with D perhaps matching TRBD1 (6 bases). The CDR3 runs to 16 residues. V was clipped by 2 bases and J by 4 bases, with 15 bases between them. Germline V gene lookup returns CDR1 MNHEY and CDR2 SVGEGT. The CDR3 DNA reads TGTGCCAGCAGTTACGTACAGGGATTGGGGTACAATGAGCAGTTCTTC. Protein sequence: CASSYVQGLGYNEQFF.

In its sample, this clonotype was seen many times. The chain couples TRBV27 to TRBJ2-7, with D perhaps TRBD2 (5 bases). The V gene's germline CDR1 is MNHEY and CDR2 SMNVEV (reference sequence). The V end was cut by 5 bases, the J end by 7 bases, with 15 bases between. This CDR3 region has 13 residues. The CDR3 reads CASSPTGYGEQYF. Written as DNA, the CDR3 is TGTGCCAGCAGTCCCACGGGGTACGGAGAGCAGTACTTC.

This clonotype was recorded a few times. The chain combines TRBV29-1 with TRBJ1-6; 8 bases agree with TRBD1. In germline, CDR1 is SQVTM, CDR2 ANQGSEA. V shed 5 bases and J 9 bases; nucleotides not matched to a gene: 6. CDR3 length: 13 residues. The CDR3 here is CSVSQGAGSPLHF. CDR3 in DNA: TGCAGCGTTTCTCAGGGGGCTGGTTCACCCCTCCACTTT. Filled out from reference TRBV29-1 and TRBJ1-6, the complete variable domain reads SAVISQKPSRDICQRGTSLTIQCQVDSQVTMMFWYRQQPGQSLTLIATANQGSEATYESGFVIDKFPISRPNLTFSTLTVSNMSPEDSSIYLCSVSQGAGSPLHFGNGTRLTVT.

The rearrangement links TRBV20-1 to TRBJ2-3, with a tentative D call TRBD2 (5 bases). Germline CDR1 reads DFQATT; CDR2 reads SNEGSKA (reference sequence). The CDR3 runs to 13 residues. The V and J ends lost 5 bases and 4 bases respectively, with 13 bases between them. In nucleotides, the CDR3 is TGCAGTGCTCTGGTGGGAGTACCAGATACGCAGTATTTT. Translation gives CSALVGVPDTQYF.

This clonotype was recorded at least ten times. In DNA form, the CDR3 reads TGTGCCTGGAGTGTATATATTCGGGACCAAGAGACCCAGTACTTC. Translated, it gives CAWSVYIRDQETQYF. The chain carries TRBV30 and TRBJ2-5; D remains unclear. The CDR3 contains 15 residues. Germline-derived CDR1 and CDR2 are GTSNPN and SVGIG (reference sequence). The V end lost 0 bases, the J end lost 0 bases, and 11 bases lay between the germline ends.

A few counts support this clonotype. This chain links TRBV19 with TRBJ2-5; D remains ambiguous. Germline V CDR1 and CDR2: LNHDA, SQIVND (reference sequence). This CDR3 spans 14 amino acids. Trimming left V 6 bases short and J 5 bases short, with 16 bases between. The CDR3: CASSAAWGTETQYF. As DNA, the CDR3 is TGTGCCAGTAGCGCTGCTTGGGGAACGGAGACCCAGTACTTC.

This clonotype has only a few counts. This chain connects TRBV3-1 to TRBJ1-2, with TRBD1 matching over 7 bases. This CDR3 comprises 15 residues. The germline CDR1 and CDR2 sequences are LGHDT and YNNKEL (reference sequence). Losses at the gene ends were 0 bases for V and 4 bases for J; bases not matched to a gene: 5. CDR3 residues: CASSQDLWDSYGYTF. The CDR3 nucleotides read TGTGCCAGCAGCCAAGATCTCTGGGACAGCTATGGCTACACCTTC.

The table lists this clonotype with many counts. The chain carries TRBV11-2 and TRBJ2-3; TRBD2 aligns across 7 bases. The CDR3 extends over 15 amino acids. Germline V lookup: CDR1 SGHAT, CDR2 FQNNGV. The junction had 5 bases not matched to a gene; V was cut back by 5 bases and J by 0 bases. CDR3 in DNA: TGTGCCAGCAGCCGGGGGGAGGCAAGCACAGATACGCAGTATTTT. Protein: CASSRGEASTDTQYF.

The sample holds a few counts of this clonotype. The CDR3 loop reads CASRSDTMGSNQPQHF. DNA of the CDR3: TGTGCCAGCAGAAGCGACACTATGGGAAGCAATCAGCCCCAGCATTTT. The genes are TRBV27 and TRBJ1-5, with unresolved D. V was cut by 6 bases and J by 1 base, with 16 bases left in between. Germline lookup yields CDR1 MNHEY and CDR2 SMNVEV (reference sequence). CDR3 length: 16 amino acids.

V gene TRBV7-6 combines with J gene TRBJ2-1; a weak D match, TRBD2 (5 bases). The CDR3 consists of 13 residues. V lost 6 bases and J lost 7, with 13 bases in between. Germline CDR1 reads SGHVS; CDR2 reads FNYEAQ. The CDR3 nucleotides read TGTGCCAGCAGATCCCTGGACTGGAATGAGCAGTTCTTC. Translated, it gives CASRSLDWNEQFF.

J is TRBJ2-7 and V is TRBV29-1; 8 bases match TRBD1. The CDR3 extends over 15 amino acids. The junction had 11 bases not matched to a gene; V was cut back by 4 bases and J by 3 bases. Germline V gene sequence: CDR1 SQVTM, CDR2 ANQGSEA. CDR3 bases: TGCAGCGTTGCCCTCGGCGTTACAGGGGGCTACGAGCAGTACTTC. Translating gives CSVALGVTGGYEQYF.

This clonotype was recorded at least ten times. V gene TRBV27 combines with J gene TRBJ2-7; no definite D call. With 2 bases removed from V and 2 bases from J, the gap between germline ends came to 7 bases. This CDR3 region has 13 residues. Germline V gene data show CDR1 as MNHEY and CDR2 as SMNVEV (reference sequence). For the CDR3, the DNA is TGTGCCAGCAGTTTAGGCCCGGCCTACGAGCAGTACTTC. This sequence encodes CASSLGPAYEQYF.

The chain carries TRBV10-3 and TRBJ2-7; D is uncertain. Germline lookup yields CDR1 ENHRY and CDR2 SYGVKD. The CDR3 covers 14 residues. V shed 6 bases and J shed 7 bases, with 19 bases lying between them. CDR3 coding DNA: TGTGCCATCAGACCAGCCGCAACAAAGGAGGAGCAGTACTTC. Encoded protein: CAIRPAATKEEQYF.

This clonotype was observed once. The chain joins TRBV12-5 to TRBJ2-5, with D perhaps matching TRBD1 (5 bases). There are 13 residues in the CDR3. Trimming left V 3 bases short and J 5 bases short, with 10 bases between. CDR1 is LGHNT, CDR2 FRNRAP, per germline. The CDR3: CASGFWGSETQYF. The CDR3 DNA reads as TGTGCTAGTGGTTTTTGGGGCTCGGAGACCCAGTACTTC.

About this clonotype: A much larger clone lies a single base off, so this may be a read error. The CDR3 DNA reads as TGTGCCAGCACCAGCGGGTCCTACGAGCAGTGCTTC. Translation gives CASTSGSYEQCF. V and J are TRBV7-6 and TRBJ2-7; TRBD2 might be the D (6 bases). The CDR3 extends over 12 amino acids. Germline V lookup: CDR1 SGHVS, CDR2 FNYEAQ.

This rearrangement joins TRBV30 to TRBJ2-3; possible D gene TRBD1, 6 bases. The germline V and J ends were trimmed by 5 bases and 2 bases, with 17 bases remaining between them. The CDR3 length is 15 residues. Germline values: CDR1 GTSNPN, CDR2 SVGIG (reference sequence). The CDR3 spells CAWDPRGGFTDTQYF. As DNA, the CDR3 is TGTGCCTGGGACCCTCGAGGGGGATTCACAGATACGCAGTATTTT.

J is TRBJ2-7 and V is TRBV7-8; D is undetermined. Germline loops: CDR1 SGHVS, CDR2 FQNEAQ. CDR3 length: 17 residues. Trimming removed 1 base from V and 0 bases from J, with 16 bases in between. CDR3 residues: CASSLGPTTVSSYEQYF. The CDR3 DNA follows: TGTGCCAGCAGCTTAGGCCCAACGACGGTGAGCTCCTACGAGCAGTACTTC.

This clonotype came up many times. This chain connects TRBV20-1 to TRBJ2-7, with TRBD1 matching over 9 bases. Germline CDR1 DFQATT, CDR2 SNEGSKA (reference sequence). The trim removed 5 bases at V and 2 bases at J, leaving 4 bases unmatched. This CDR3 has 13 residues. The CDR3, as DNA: TGCAGTGCTTTGGACAGGGGAACCTACGAGCAGTACTTC. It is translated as CSALDRGTYEQYF.

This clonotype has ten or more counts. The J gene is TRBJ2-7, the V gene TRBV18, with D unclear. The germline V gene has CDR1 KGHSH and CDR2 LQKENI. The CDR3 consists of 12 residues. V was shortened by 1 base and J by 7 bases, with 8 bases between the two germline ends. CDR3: CASSPQGLEQYF. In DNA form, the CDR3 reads TGTGCCAGCTCACCACAAGGGTTGGAGCAGTACTTC. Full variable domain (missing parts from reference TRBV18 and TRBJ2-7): NAGVMQNPRHLVRRRGQEARLRCSPMKGHSHVYWYRQLPEEGLKFMVYLQKENIIDESGMPKERFSAEFPKEGPSILRIQQVVRGDSAAYFCASSPQGLEQYFGPGTRLTVT.

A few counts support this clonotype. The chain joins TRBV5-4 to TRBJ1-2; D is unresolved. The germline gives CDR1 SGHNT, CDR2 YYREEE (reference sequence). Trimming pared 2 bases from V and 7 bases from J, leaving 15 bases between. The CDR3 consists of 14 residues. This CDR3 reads CASSFAPVGSGYTF. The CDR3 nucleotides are TGTGCCAGCAGCTTCGCCCCAGTTGGGAGTGGCTACACCTTC.

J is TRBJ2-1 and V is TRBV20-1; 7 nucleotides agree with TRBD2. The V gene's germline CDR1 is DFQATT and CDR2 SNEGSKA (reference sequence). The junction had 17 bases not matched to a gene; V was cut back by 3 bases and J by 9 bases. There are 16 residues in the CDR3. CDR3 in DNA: TGCAGTGCTAGGGGCCGGACTAGACGTTATTCGGGTGAGCAGTTCTTC. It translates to CSARGRTRRYSGEQFF.

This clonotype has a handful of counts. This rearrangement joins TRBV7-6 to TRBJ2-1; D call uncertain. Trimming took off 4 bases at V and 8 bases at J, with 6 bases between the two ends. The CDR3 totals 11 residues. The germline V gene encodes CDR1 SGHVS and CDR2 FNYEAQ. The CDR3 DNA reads TGTGCCAGCAGCTCCTATCATGAGCAGTTCTTC. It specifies CASSSYHEQFF. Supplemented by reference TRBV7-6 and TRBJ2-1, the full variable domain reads GAGVSQSPRYKVTKRGQDVALRCDPISGHVSLYWYRQALGQGPEFLTYFNYEAQQDKSGLPNDRFSAERPEGSISTLTIQRTEQRDSAMYRCASSSYHEQFFGPGTRLTVL.

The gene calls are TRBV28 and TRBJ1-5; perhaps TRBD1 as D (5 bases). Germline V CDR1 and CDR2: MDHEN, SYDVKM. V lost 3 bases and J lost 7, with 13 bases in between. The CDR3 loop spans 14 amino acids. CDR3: CASSFRWGGQPQHF. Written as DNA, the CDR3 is TGTGCCAGCAGTTTTCGCTGGGGGGGGCAGCCCCAGCATTTT.

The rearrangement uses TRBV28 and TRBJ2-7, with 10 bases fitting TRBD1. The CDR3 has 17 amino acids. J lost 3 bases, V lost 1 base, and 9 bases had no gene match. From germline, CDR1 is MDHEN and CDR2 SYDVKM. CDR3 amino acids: CASSLSPLGQGDYEQYF. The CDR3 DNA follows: TGTGCCAGCAGTTTATCCCCCCTCGGACAGGGGGACTACGAGCAGTACTTC.